These 15 T cell receptor beta chains originate from one sample sequenced in a study of T cell changes during pregnancy in multiple sclerosis. Clones were sequenced by immunoSEQ multiplex PCR, and TCRdb holds only the in-frame ones, with some missing. The table lists tens of thousands of clones, roughly 93% of them singletons, with roughly 1.8% in the top ten. The source material was peripheral blood, sampled after pregnancy. These receptors originate from a female donor with multiple sclerosis, enrolled in a pregnancy study.

The rearrangement links TRBV7-6 to TRBJ1-1; tentatively, D is TRBD1 (5 bases). In germline, CDR1 is SGHVS, CDR2 FNYEAQ. Between the trimmed V and J ends, which lost 5 bases and 1 base, there was a span of 14 bases. This CDR3 spans 15 amino acids. The CDR3 region is CASSPLGGTNTEAFF. The CDR3 DNA is TGTGCCAGCAGCCCTCTGGGAGGGACGAACACTGAAGCTTTCTTT.

This clone was counted once. The chain carries TRBV28 and TRBJ2-2, with D possibly being TRBD2 (6 bases). V lost 8 bases and J 4 bases, leaving 26 bases between the germline ends. In germline, CDR1 is MDHEN, CDR2 SYDVKM. The length of the CDR3 is 18 residues. The CDR3 coding sequence is TGTGCCAGCTTCCCAAATGAGAAGTGGGGGGTACTCACCGGGGAGCTGTTTTTT. Residues: CASFPNEKWGVLTGELFF. Full variable domain (rest looked up from reference TRBV28 and TRBJ2-2): DVKVTQSSRYLVKRTGEKVFLECVQDMDHENMFWYRQDPGLGLRLIYFSYDVKMKEKGDIPEGYSVSREKKERFSLILESASTNQTSMYLCASFPNEKWGVLTGELFFGEGSRLTVL.

The V call is TRBV30, the J call TRBJ1-3, with TRBD1 identical over 8 bases. The CDR3 has 14 amino acids. Germline V lookup: CDR1 GTSNPN, CDR2 SVGIG (reference sequence). V lost 2 bases to trimming and J lost 1 base; unmatched junction nucleotides: 1. The chain's CDR3 is CAWSRQGSGNTIYF. The CDR3 DNA reads as TGTGCCTGGAGTCGACAGGGGTCTGGAAACACCATATATTTT.

The chain is built from TRBV11-3 and TRBJ2-7; TRBD2 matches at 8 bases. This CDR3 is 15 amino acids long. The ends lost 3 bases at V and 0 bases at J; junction bases unmatched: 4. From germline, CDR1 is SGHNT and CDR2 YENEEA. CDR3: CASSLSAGVSYEQYF. CDR3 DNA sequence: TGTGCCAGCAGCTTGTCAGCGGGAGTCTCCTACGAGCAGTACTTC.

V gene TRBV2 combines with J gene TRBJ1-3, with TRBD1 identical over 12 bases. The CDR3 is 16 amino acids. Germline CDR1 SNHLY, CDR2 FYNNEI. After removal of 6 bases from V and 1 base from J, the junction contained 4 bases not matched to a gene. The CDR3 region is CASRGQGASSGNTIYF. Here the CDR3 DNA reads TGTGCCAGCAGGGGACAGGGGGCCAGTTCTGGAAACACCATATATTTT. Full variable domain (rest looked up from reference TRBV2 and TRBJ1-3): EPEVTQTPSHQVTQMGQEVILRCVPISNHLYFYWYRQILGQKVEFLVSFYNNEISEKSEIFDDQFSVERPDGSNFTLKIRSTKLEDSAMYFCASRGQGASSGNTIYFGEGSWLTVV.

This clone was seen once. The rearrangement joins TRBV18 to TRBJ2-7; D might be TRBD2 (6 bases). V lost 6 bases and J 4 bases, leaving 16 bases between the germline ends. CDR1 KGHSH and CDR2 LQKENI come from the germline V gene. The CDR3 contains 14 residues. DNA of the CDR3: TGTGCCAGCTCGACCGGGACTTCCCCATACGAGCAGTACTTC. Translation: CASSTGTSPYEQYF.

The rearrangement uses TRBV28 and TRBJ2-1; the match to TRBD2 covers 7 bases. The V gene end was trimmed by 5 bases and the J gene end by 2 bases; junction bases not matched to a gene: 12. Germline V gene sequence: CDR1 MDHEN, CDR2 SYDVKM. The CDR3 runs to 17 residues. CDR3 coding DNA: TGTGCCAGCAGTCGTGGGGCCACTAGCGTACCCTACAATGAGCAGTTCTTC. The encoded protein is CASSRGATSVPYNEQFF.

This sequence joins TRBV5-4 and TRBJ1-1; D may be TRBD1 (5 bases). This CDR3 contains 16 residues. Trimming cost V 0 bases and J 4 bases, with 16 bases left between them. In germline, CDR1 is SGHNT, CDR2 YYREEE (reference sequence). The CDR3 DNA is TGTGCCAGCAGCTTGGATACCCACAGGCAAATCACTGAAGCTTTCTTT. Its protein product is CASSLDTHRQITEAFF.

The rearrangement uses TRBV29-1 and TRBJ2-3, with 8 bases lining up with TRBD2. The germline gives CDR1 SQVTM, CDR2 ANQGSEA. J gave up 2 bases and V 4 bases, and 2 bases lay outside the gene matches. There are 13 residues in the CDR3. The CDR3 DNA is TGCAGCGTTGTAGCGGGAAACACAGATACGCAGTATTTT. Protein product: CSVVAGNTDTQYF.

The chain is built from TRBV6-4 and TRBJ2-1; 7 positions match TRBD1. Trimming cost V 5 bases and J 1 base; bases outside gene matches: 8. The CDR3 runs 16 residues. CDR1 and CDR2 (germline): MRHNA, SNTAGT. CDR3 DNA sequence: TGTGCCAGCAGTCAAGGGACAGACGATTCCTACAATGAGCAGTTCTTC. Residues: CASSQGTDDSYNEQFF.

The gene calls are TRBV7-9 and TRBJ1-1; 8 nucleotides match TRBD1. Germline CDR1 reads SEHNR; CDR2 reads FQNEAQ (reference sequence). CDR3 length: 16 amino acids. The ends lost 5 bases at V and 7 bases at J; junction bases unmatched: 15. The CDR3 nucleotides are TGTGCCAGCAGCAATGGACAGGGTTTGGGGAAACGTGAAGCTTTCTTT. This gives the protein CASSNGQGLGKREAFF.

The rearrangement joins TRBV7-2 to TRBJ2-7, with TRBD2 matching over 8 bases. Unmatched junction bases numbered 5, after V lost 6 bases and J lost 4 bases. The length of the CDR3 is 13 residues. Looked up from germline, CDR1 is SGHTA and CDR2 is FQGNSA. This chain's CDR3 is CASRFRGGYEQYF. Here the CDR3 DNA reads TGTGCCAGCAGGTTTCGGGGGGGATACGAGCAGTACTTC. The full variable domain, with the rest looked up from reference TRBV7-2 and TRBJ2-7, is GAGVSQSPSNKVTEKGKDVELRCDPISGHTALYWYRQSLGQGLEFLIYFQGNSAPDKSGLPSDRFSAERTGGSVSTLTIQRTQQEDSAVYLCASRFRGGYEQYFGPGTRLTVT.

The genes are TRBV30 and TRBJ2-7; 10 bases agree with TRBD2. J was trimmed by 4 bases and V by 0 bases; bases with no gene match: 6. The CDR3 consists of 15 residues. Germline CDR1 GTSNPN, CDR2 SVGIG (reference sequence). The CDR3 here is CAWSVQSGRGYEQYF. In DNA form, the CDR3 reads TGTGCCTGGAGTGTACAAAGCGGGAGGGGTTACGAGCAGTACTTC.

The CDR3 DNA sequence: TGTGCCAGCAGCTTAGGTGGTAGCGGGGTCTACGAGCAGTACTTC. Translated, it gives CASSLGGSGVYEQYF. This chain joins TRBV7-2 and TRBJ2-7, with 8 bases fitting TRBD2. The germline V gene encodes CDR1 SGHTA and CDR2 FQGNSA. V lost 1 base to trimming and J lost 3 bases; unmatched junction nucleotides: 5. The CDR3 has 15 residues.

The chain is built from TRBV2 and TRBJ2-3, with TRBD1 matching 7 bases. The J segment lost 8 bases and the V segment lost 4 bases, leaving 9 bases of the junction unmatched. From germline, CDR1 is SNHLY and CDR2 FYNNEI. This CDR3 contains 14 residues. The CDR3 sequence: CASSVLDRESTQYF. The CDR3 DNA is TGTGCCAGCAGTGTGCTTGACAGGGAGAGTACGCAGTATTTT.